These T cell receptor beta chains were read from a single sample in a study of blood T cell repertoires in COVID-19. Data came from immunoSEQ multiplex PCR; TCRdb stores just in-frame clones and leaves some out. The sample lists approximately 360,000 clones, less than 90% occurring once. Sequencing input: PBMCs or T cells enriched from blood (not recorded which). Source of these receptors: a woman between 45 and 65 years old who had recovered from COVID-19. Both conserved end residues are part of each CDR3. D genes are given only for firm matches. Clone size, where shown, is once, few, many, or a class for clones that have expanded.

CDR3 length | J gene | V gene | D gene | clone size | CDR3 DNA | CDR3 protein
15 | TRBJ1-1 | TRBV25-1 | . | once | TGTGCCAGCAGTGAATTGCAGGGGATAAACACTGAAGCTTTCTTT | CASSELQGINTEAFF
17 | TRBJ1-6 | TRBV10-3 | . | . | TGTGCCATCAGTGAGTCAGGCAGGGGACCTTCTAATTCACCCCTCCACTTT | CAISESGRGPSNSPLHF
15 | TRBJ1-2 | TRBV7-2 | TRBD1 | . | TGTGCCAGCAGCCCCAACAGGGGAGCTAACTATGGCTACACCTTC | CASSPNRGANYGYTF
13 | TRBJ2-7 | TRBV6-5 | . | . | TGTGCCAGCAGTAAGGACAGTTCCTACGAGCAGTACTTC | CASSKDSSYEQYF
14 | TRBJ1-1 | TRBV5-1 | . | . | TGCGCCAGCAGCTTGGCTTCGGGGGGCACTGAAGCTTTCTTT | CASSLASGGTEAFF
18 | TRBJ2-1 | TRBV9 | TRBD2 | . | TGTGCCAGCAGCGTAGCGTGGGGACTAGCGGGAGGGGCCAATGAGCAGTTCTTC | CASSVAWGLAGGANEQFF
15 | TRBJ1-1 | TRBV9 | . | . | TGTGCCAGCAGCCCCTCACCAACAGGCCACACTGAAGCTTTCTTT | CASSPSPTGHTEAFF
13 | TRBJ2-7 | TRBV7-2 | . | . | TGTGCCAGCCGGTCGCCCCAGGCCTACGAGCAGTACTTC | CASRSPQAYEQYF
14 | TRBJ1-4 | TRBV7-8 | TRBD1 | . | TGTGCCAGCAGTCAACAGGGGGCTCGGGAAAAACTGTTTTTT | CASSQQGAREKLFF
15 | TRBJ1-1 | TRBV7-2 | . | . | TGTGCCAGCAGCTTAGAAGACAGGAGAGAAACTGAAGCTTTCTTT | CASSLEDRRETEAFF
17 | TRBJ2-3 | TRBV19 | TRBD2 | . | TGTGCCAGTAGTATCGGGCTAGCGGGGGGAGGTAGAGATACGCAGTATTTT | CASSIGLAGGGRDTQYF
15 | TRBJ2-1 | TRBV6-5 | . | . | TGTGCCAGCAGTTCCCCTGCGGGATCATACAATGAGCAGTTCTTC | CASSSPAGSYNEQFF
14 | TRBJ1-4 | TRBV29-1 | . | . | TGCAGCGTTGACCGGGGAGGAGGAAATGAAAAACTGTTTTTT | CSVDRGGGNEKLFF
15 | TRBJ2-1 | TRBV5-1 | . | . | TGCGCCAGCAGCTCGCAGCAGGGTGATTTCAATGAGCAGTTCTTC | CASSSQQGDFNEQFF
13 | TRBJ2-7 | TRBV4-3 | . | few | TGCGCCAGCAGCCAAGATGGGGACTCGCTCCAGTACTTC | CASSQDGDSLQYF
17 | TRBJ1-3 | TRBV9 | . | . | TGTGCCAGCACCTTCCCCAGGGGCACTGATTCTGGAAACACCATATATTTT | CASTFPRGTDSGNTIYF
13 | TRBJ2-7 | TRBV30 | . | . | TGTGCCTGGAGTGTACAGGAAACCTACGAGCAGTACTTC | CAWSVQETYEQYF
16 | TRBJ2-5 | TRBV2 | . | . | TGTGCCAGCAGTGAACGTAAGGCCACTACTAGGGTGACCCAGTACTTC | CASSERKATTRVTQYF
13 | TRBJ2-3 | TRBV19 | TRBD1 | . | TGTGCCAGTAGTCTCGACAGGGTGGATACGCAGTATTTT | CASSLDRVDTQYF
15 | TRBJ2-3 | TRBV7-2 | TRBD2 | . | TGTGCCAGCAGCCTCATAGCGGGAGCCCCAGATACGCAGTATTTT | CASSLIAGAPDTQYF
18 | TRBJ2-1 | TRBV25-1 | TRBD2 | . | TGTGCCAGCAGTGAGAGGGGTAGCGGGAGGGCCTCGTACAATGAGCAGTTCTTC | CASSERGSGRASYNEQFF
13 | TRBJ1-1 | TRBV5-1 | TRBD1 | . | TGCGCCAGCAGCTCACAGGGGGACACTGAAGCTTTCTTT | CASSSQGDTEAFF
15 | TRBJ2-7 | TRBV7-8 | TRBD2 | . | TGTGCCAGCAGCTTAACTAGCGGGGGGAGTAACGAGCAGTACTTC | CASSLTSGGSNEQYF
14 | TRBJ1-1 | TRBV16 | TRBD1 | . | TGTGCCAGCAGTCCCGTGGGACAGGGGACGGTGGCTTTCTTT | CASSPVGQGTVAFF
16 | TRBJ2-1 | TRBV6-2/TRBV6-3 | . | . | TGTGCCAGCAGTTTCGCTTCTACCGGGAGATTGAATGAGCAGTTCTTC | CASSFASTGRLNEQFF
15 | TRBJ1-2 | TRBV14 | . | . | TGTGCCAGCAGCCAAGATATGGACAGCAACTATGGCTACACCTTC | CASSQDMDSNYGYTF
12 | TRBJ1-1 | TRBV29-1 | . | . | TGCAGCGTTGAGGGACATATAGATCAAGCTTTCTTT | CSVEGHIDQAFF
12 | TRBJ1-1 | TRBV5-8 | . | . | TGTGCCAGCAGAGGACAGAGAACTGAAGCTTTCTTT | CASRGQRTEAFF
14 | TRBJ1-5 | TRBV10-3 | . | . | TGTGCCATCAGTGAGGGGCCACGGGAACAGCCCCAGCATTTT | CAISEGPREQPQHF
16 | TRBJ1-2 | TRBV7-9 | . | . | TGTGCCAGCAGCCCAACCGCGGACAGAACTAACTATGGCTACACCTTC | CASSPTADRTNYGYTF
16 | TRBJ2-3 | TRBV5-1 | . | . | TGCGCCAGCAGCTTGGCCCGGGGTGTCGGCACAGATACGCAGTATTTT | CASSLARGVGTDTQYF
15 | TRBJ1-2 | TRBV27 | . | . | TGTGCCAGCAGTTTATATAGCTGGAGCGCGAGTGGCTACACCTTC | CASSLYSWSASGYTF
15 | TRBJ2-7 | TRBV11-2 | . | . | TGTGCCAGCAGCTTAGGTTCGGGATACACCTACGAGCAGTACTTC | CASSLGSGYTYEQYF
15 | TRBJ2-5 | TRBV3-1/TRBV3-2 | . | . | TGTGCCAGCAGCCGCGGGCGGGGGCCCCGGGTGACCCAGTACTTC | CASSRGRGPRVTQYF
16 | TRBJ1-4 | TRBV3-1/TRBV3-2 | . | . | TGTGCCAGCAGCCAAGATCCAACGGTGAACAATGAAAAACTGTTTTTT | CASSQDPTVNNEKLFF
12 | TRBJ2-5 | TRBV30 | . | . | TGTGCCTGGAGTGTAAGGAGTGAGACCCAGTACTTC | CAWSVRSETQYF
13 | TRBJ1-2 | TRBV7-9 | TRBD1 | . | TGTGCCAGCAGCTTAAGCGACAGGGGACGGGGCACCTTC | CASSLSDRGRGTF